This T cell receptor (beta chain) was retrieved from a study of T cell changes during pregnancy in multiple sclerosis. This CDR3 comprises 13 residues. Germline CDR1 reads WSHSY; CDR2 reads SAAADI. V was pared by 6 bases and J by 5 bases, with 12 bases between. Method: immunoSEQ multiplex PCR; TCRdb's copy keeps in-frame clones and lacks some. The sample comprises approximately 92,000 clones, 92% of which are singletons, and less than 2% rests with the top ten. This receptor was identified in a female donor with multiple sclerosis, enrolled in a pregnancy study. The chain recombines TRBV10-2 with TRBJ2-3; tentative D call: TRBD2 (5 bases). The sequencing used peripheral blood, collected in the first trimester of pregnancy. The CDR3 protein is CASRSGGIDTQYF. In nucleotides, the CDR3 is TGCGCCAGCAGAAGCGGAGGTATAGATACGCAGTATTTT.